These 8 T cell receptor beta chains were sequenced from one sample in a study of cytomegalovirus exposure and HLA in healthy donors. The study ran its PCR with 60 Vbeta and 13 Jbeta primers. Profiled with immunoSEQ multiplex PCR; TCRdb holds only in-frame clones, not every one. Of 150,000 to 200,000 clones listed, about three quarters are singletons. Sequencing used PBMCs. The receptors shown here come from a woman aged 40-49 years in good health and CMV-seronegative.

V usage is TRBV6-6 and J usage is TRBJ2-1; 10 nucleotides line up with TRBD2. Germline-derived CDR1 and CDR2 are MNHNY and SVGAGI (reference sequence). The length of the CDR3 is 14 residues. Trimming cost V 4 bases and J 9 bases; bases outside gene matches: 6. The CDR3 here is CASSSTRTSGEQFF. CDR3 DNA sequence: TGTGCCAGCAGTTCCACCCGGACTAGCGGTGAGCAGTTCTTC.

CDR3 nucleotide sequence: TGTGCCAGCAGCTCTAGGAAGTACAGGAGCACAGATACGCAGTATTTT. This translates into CASSSRKYRSTDTQYF. The chain couples TRBV7-9 to TRBJ2-3; maybe TRBD1 (5 bases). Germline V gives CDR1 SEHNR, CDR2 FQNEAQ (reference sequence). V lost 4 bases to trimming and J lost 0 bases, with 14 bases between them. This CDR3 spans 16 amino acids.

The chain couples TRBV7-3 to TRBJ2-2; a possible D gene is TRBD1 (6 bases). This CDR3 is 12 amino acids long. CDR1 is SGHTA and CDR2 is FQGTGA in the germline V gene. The V end lost 4 bases, the J end lost 8 bases, and 8 bases lay between the germline ends. CDR3 region: CASSSQGGELFF. As DNA, the CDR3 is TGTGCCAGCAGCTCGCAGGGGGGGGAGCTGTTTTTT.

The chain is built from TRBV5-4 and TRBJ2-2; tentative D call: TRBD1 (5 bases). Germline CDR1 reads SGHNT; CDR2 reads YYREEE (reference sequence). V dropped 6 bases and J dropped 6 bases, with 15 bases sitting between them. The CDR3 extends over 14 amino acids. DNA of the CDR3: TGTGCCAGCACCTTCAATGGGGCCGCCGGGGAGCTGTTTTTT. As protein: CASTFNGAAGELFF.

This rearrangement joins TRBV5-1 to TRBJ2-1; 9 bases align to TRBD2. In germline, CDR1 is SGHRS, CDR2 YFSETQ. V gave up 4 bases and J gave up 5 bases; unmatched junction bases: 4. The CDR3 has 14 amino acids. The CDR3 is CASSPWTSDNEQFF. The CDR3 DNA reads as TGCGCCAGCAGCCCCTGGACTAGCGACAATGAGCAGTTCTTC.

CDR3: CASRGQGGYGYTF. CDR3 nucleotides: TGTGCCAGTAGGGGACAGGGTGGCTATGGCTACACCTTC. The gene calls are TRBV19 and TRBJ1-2; TRBD1 agrees at 9 bases. CDR1 is LNHDA, CDR2 SQIVND, per germline (reference sequence). The CDR3 contains 13 residues. V shed 6 bases and J 4 bases; nucleotides not matched to a gene: 3.

The rearrangement links TRBV28 to TRBJ2-3; 8 nucleotides line up with TRBD2. Germline loops: CDR1 MDHEN, CDR2 SYDVKM. Trimming cost V 7 bases and J 2 bases; bases outside gene matches: 11. The CDR3 is 16 amino acids. CDR3 DNA: TGTGCCAGCATGGTTTCGGGAGGGCGGGCCACAGATACGCAGTATTTT. It translates to CASMVSGGRATDTQYF.

This chain links TRBV19 with TRBJ1-2; no reliable D call. Trimming removed 3 bases at V and 0 bases at J, with 8 bases between. Germline loops: CDR1 LNHDA, CDR2 SQIVND (reference sequence). CDR3 length: 14 residues. The CDR3 region has the DNA TGTGCCAGTAGTATCTATAGCTCTAACTATGGCTACACCTTC. This gives the protein CASSIYSSNYGYTF.